A single T cell receptor beta chain is shown here with its context. The data belong to a study of T cells after somatic rescue of genetic block. CDR3 length: 13 amino acids. Germline V gene sequence: CDR1 SGHTA, CDR2 FQGNSA. Trimming stripped 4 bases from V and 2 bases from J, with 9 bases between. Measured with immunoSEQ multiplex PCR; TCRdb has only the in-frame clones, and not every one. The data contain about 88,000 clones, 80% to 90% of them singletons. The receptor was isolated from a woman aged 18-30 years. The V call is TRBV7-2, the J call TRBJ2-7, with D possibly TRBD1 on 6 matching bases. Input material: peripheral blood mononuclear cells (PBMCs). The CDR3 DNA follows: TGTGCCAGCAGCTCGGGGACACCCTACGAGCAGTACTTC. It encodes CASSSGTPYEQYF.